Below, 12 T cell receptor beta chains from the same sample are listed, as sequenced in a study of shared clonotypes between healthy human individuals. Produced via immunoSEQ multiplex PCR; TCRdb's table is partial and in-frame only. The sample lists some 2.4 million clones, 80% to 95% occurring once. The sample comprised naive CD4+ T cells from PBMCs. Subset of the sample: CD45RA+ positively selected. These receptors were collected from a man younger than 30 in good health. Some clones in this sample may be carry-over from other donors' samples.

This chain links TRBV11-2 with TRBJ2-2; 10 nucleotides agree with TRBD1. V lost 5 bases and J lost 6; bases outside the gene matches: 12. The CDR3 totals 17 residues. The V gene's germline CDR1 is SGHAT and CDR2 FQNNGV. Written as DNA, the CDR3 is TGTGCCAGCAGCCGGGCTATTGGACAGGGGGTCCCCGGGGAGCTGTTTTTT. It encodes CASSRAIGQGVPGELFF.

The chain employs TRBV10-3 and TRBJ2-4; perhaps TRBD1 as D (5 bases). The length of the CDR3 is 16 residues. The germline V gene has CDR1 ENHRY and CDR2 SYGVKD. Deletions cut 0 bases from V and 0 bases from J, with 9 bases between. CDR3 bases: TGTGCCATCAGTGAGTCAGTTCAGGGAGCCAAAAACATTCAGTACTTC. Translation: CAISESVQGAKNIQYF.

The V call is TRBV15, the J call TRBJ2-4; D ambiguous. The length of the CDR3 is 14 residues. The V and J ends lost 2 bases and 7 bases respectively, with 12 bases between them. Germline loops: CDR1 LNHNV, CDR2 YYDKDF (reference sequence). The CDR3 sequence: CATSRTVSGNIQYF. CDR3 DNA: TGTGCCACCAGCAGAACTGTGTCCGGGAACATTCAGTACTTC.

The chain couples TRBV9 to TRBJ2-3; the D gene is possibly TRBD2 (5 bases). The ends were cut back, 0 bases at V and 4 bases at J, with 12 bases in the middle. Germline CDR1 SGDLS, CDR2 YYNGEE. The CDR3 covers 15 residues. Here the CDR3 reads CASSVGVSGPDTQYF. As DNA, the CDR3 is TGTGCCAGCAGCGTAGGGGTAAGCGGCCCAGATACGCAGTATTTT.

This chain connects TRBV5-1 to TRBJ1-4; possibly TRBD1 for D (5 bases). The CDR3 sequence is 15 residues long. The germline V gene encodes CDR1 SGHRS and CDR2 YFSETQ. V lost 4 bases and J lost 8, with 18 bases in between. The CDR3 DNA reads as TGCGCCAGCAGCCCTACCGGGGGTGTAGGCGAAAAACTGTTTTTT. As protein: CASSPTGGVGEKLFF.

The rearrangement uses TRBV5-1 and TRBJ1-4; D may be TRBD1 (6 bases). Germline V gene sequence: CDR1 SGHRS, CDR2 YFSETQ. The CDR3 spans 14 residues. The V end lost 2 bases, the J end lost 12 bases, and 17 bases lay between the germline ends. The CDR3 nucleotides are TGCGCCAGCAGCTTTACAGGGTCCGGCGAGGAACTGTTTTTT. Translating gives CASSFTGSGEELFF.

The CDR3 DNA follows: TGTGCCAGCAGCTACGACAGGGGAGGCTACGAGCAGTACTTC. Its protein product is CASSYDRGGYEQYF. The J gene is TRBJ2-7, the V gene TRBV11-3; 8 nucleotides line up with TRBD1. Germline CDR1 is SGHNT and CDR2 is YENEEA. V gave up 4 bases and J gave up 3 bases; unmatched junction bases: 5. The CDR3 extends over 14 amino acids.

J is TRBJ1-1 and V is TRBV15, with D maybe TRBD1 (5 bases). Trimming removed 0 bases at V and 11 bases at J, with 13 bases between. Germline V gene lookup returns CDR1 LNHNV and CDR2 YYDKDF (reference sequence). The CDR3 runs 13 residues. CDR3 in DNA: TGTGCCACCAGCAGAGATTTTGTAAAGGGGGCTTTCTTT. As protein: CATSRDFVKGAFF.

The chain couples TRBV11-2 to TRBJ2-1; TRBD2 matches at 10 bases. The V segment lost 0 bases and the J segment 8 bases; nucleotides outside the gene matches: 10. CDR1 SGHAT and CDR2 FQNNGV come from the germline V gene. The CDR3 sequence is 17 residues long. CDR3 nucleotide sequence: TGTGCCAGCAGCTTAGAGCCTAGCGGGAGAGGGGTGCATGAGCAGTTCTTC. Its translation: CASSLEPSGRGVHEQFF.

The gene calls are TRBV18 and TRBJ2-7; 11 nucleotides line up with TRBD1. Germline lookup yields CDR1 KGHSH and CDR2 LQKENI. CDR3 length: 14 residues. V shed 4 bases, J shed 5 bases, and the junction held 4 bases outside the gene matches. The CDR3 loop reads CASSLGTGGNEQYF. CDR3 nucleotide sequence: TGTGCCAGCTCACTAGGGACAGGGGGAAACGAGCAGTACTTC.

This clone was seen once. For the CDR3, the DNA is TGCGCCAGCAGCCAACCGACCGGCGGGACAGGGGAGAACACAGATACGCAGTATTTT. Its translation: CASSQPTGGTGENTDTQYF. The rearrangement joins TRBV4-1 to TRBJ2-3, with 10 positions matching TRBD1. There are 19 residues in the CDR3. Trimming at V came to 2 bases and at J to 2 bases, leaving 13 bases not matched to a gene. Germline CDR1 is MGHRA and CDR2 is YSYEKL.

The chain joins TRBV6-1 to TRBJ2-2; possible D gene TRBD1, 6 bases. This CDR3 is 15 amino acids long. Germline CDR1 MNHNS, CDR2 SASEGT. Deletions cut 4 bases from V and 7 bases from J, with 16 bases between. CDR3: CASSGPGTSGGELFF. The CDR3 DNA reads TGTGCCAGCAGTGGCCCCGGGACATCGGGCGGGGAGCTGTTTTTT.